This T cell receptor beta chain was captured by sequencing in a study of T cell changes during pregnancy in multiple sclerosis. V lost 4 bases to trimming and J lost 2 bases; unmatched junction nucleotides: 14. Germline V gene lookup returns CDR1 MDHEN and CDR2 SYDVKM. The CDR3 totals 18 residues. Produced via immunoSEQ multiplex PCR; TCRdb's table is partial and in-frame only. The data show fewer than 50,000 clones, 85% to 90% seen once. The rearrangement links TRBV28 to TRBJ1-2, with 9 bases lining up with TRBD1. The source is a female donor with multiple sclerosis, enrolled in a pregnancy study. The material was CD4+ T cells from peripheral blood mononuclear cells, obtained in the first trimester of pregnancy. Here the CDR3 DNA reads TGTGCCAGCAGTTCTCCGAGCGGGGACAGGGAGAAGAACTATGGCTACACCTTC. This codes for CASSSPSGDREKNYGYTF.